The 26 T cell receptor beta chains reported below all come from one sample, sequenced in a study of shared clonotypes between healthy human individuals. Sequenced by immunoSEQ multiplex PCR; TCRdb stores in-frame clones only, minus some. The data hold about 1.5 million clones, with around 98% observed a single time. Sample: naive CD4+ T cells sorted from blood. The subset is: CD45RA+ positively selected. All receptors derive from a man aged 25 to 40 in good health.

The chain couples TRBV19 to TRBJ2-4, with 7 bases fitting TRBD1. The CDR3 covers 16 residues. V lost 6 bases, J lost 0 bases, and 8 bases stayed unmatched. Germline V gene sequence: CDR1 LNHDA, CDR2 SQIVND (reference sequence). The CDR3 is CASSLGQAIAKNIQYF. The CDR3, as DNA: TGTGCCAGTAGCTTAGGACAGGCCATAGCCAAAAACATTCAGTACTTC.

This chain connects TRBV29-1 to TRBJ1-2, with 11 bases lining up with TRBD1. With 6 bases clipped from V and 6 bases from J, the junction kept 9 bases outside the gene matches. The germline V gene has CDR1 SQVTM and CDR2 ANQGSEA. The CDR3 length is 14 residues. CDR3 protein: CSVRRTGGAHGYTF. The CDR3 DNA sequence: TGCAGCGTCCGCCGGACAGGGGGCGCCCATGGCTACACCTTC.

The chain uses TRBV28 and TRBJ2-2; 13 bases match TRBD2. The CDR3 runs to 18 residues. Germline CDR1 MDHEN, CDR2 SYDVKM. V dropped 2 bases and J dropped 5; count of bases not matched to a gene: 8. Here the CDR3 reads CASSLTVGLAGVTGELFF. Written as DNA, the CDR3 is TGTGCCAGCAGTTTAACGGTAGGACTAGCGGGAGTAACCGGGGAGCTGTTTTTT.

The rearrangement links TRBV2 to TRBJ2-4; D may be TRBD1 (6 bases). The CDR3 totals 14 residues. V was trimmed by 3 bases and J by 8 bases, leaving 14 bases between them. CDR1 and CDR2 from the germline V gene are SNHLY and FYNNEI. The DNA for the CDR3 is TGTGCCAGCAGTGAGGGCAGGGGTGGGCACATTCAGTACTTC. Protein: CASSEGRGGHIQYF.

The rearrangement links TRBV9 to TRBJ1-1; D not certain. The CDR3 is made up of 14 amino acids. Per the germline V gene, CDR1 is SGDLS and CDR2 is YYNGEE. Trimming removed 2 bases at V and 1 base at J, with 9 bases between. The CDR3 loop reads CASSVTSANTEAFF. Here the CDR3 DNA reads TGTGCCAGCAGCGTTACCTCAGCGAACACTGAAGCTTTCTTT.

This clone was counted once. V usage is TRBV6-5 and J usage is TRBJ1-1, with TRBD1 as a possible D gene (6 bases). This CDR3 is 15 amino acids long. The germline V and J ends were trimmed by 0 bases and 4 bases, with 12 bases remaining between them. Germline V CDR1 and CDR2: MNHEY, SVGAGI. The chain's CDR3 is CASSYSEQGTTEAFF. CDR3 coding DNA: TGTGCCAGCAGTTACTCTGAACAGGGAACCACTGAAGCTTTCTTT.

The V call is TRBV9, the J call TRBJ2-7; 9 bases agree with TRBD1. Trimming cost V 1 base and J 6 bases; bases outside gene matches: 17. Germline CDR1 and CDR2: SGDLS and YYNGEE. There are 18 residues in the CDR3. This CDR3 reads CASSVRPEGGQGLSEQYF. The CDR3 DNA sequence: TGTGCCAGCAGCGTACGGCCCGAAGGGGGACAGGGCTTGTCCGAGCAGTACTTC.

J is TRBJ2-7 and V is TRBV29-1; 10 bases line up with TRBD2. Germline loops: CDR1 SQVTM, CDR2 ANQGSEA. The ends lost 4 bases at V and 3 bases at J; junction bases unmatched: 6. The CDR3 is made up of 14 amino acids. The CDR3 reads CSVGASGSNYEQYF. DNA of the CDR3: TGCAGCGTTGGGGCTAGCGGGAGTAACTACGAGCAGTACTTC.

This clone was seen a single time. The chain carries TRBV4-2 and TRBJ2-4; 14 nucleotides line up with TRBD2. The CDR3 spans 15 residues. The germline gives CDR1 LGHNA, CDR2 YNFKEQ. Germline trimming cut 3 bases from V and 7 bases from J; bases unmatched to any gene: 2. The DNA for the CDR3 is TGTGCCAGCAGCCATGGGACTAGCGGGAGTAACATTCAGTACTTC. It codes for CASSHGTSGSNIQYF.

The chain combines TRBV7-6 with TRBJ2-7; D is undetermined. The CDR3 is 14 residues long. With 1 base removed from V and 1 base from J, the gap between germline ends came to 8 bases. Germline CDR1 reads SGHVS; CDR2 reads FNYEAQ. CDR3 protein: CASSLDSRSYEQYF. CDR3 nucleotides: TGTGCCAGCAGCTTAGACAGCCGATCCTACGAGCAGTACTTC. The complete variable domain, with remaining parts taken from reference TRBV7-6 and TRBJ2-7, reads GAGVSQSPRYKVTKRGQDVALRCDPISGHVSLYWYRQALGQGPEFLTYFNYEAQQDKSGLPNDRFSAERPEGSISTLTIQRTEQRDSAMYRCASSLDSRSYEQYFGPGTRLTVT.

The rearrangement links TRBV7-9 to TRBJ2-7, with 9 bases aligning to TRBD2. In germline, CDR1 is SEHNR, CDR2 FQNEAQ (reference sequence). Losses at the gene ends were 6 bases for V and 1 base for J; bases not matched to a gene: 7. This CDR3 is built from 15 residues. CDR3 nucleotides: TGTGCCAGCAGTTCCGGGACTAGCTTGTCCTACGAGCAGTACTTC. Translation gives CASSSGTSLSYEQYF.

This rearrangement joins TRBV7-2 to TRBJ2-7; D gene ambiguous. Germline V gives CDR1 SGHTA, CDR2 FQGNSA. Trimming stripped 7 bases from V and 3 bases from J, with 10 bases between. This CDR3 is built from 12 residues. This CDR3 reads CASTPGFYEQYF. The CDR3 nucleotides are TGTGCCAGCACCCCTGGGTTCTACGAGCAGTACTTC.

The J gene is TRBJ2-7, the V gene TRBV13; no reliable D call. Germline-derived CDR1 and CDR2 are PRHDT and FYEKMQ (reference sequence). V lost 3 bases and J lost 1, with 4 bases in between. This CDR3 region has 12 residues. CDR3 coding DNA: TGTGCCAGCAGCTTCCTTTCCTACGAGCAGTACTTC. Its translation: CASSFLSYEQYF.

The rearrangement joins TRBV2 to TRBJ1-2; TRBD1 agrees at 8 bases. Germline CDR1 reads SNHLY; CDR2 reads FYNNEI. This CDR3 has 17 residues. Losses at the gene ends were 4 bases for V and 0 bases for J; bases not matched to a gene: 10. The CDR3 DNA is TGTGCCAGCAGTGGGGGGAGGACAGGGCAGGCTAACTATGGCTACACCTTC. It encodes CASSGGRTGQANYGYTF.

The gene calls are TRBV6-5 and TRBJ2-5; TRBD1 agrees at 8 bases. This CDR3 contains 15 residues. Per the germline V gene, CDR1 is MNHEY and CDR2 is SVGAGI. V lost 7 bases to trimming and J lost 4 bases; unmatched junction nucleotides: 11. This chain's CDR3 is CASTNGAGGVETQYF. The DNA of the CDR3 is TGTGCCAGCACCAACGGGGCAGGGGGCGTAGAGACCCAGTACTTC.

The CDR3, as DNA: TGTGCCAGCTCACCACAGGGTCTCTACGAGCAGTACTTC. Translation: CASSPQGLYEQYF. The chain carries TRBV18 and TRBJ2-7, with D uncertain. Germline CDR1 is KGHSH and CDR2 is LQKENI. Trimming left V 1 base short and J 3 bases short, with 7 bases between. This CDR3 comprises 13 residues.

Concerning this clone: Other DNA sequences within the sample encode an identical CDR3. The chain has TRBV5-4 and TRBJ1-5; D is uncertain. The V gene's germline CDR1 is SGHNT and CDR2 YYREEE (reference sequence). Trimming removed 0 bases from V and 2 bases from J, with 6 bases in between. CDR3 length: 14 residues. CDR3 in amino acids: CASSLVGGNQPQHF. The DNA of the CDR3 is TGTGCCAGCAGCTTGGTGGGTGGCAATCAGCCCCAGCATTTT.

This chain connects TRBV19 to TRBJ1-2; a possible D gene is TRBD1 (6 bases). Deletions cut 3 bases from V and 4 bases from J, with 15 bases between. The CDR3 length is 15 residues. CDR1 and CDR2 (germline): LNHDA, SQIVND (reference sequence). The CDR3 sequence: CASSIIRDRFYGYTF. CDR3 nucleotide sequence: TGTGCCAGTAGTATTATCCGAGACAGGTTCTATGGCTACACCTTC. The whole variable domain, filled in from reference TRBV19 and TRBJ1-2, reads DGGITQSPKYLFRKEGQNVTLSCEQNLNHDAMYWYRQDPGQGLRLIYYSQIVNDFQKGDIAEGYSVSREKKESFPLTVTSAQKNPTAFYLCASSIIRDRFYGYTFGSGTRLTVV.

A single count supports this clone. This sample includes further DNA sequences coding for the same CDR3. This CDR3 is CASSSWTSGTDTQYF. The CDR3 bases are TGTGCCAGCAGCTCTTGGACTAGCGGCACAGATACGCAGTATTTT. The chain links TRBV7-2 to TRBJ2-3; 9 positions match TRBD2. The V segment lost 4 bases and the J segment 1 base; nucleotides outside the gene matches: 3. Per the germline V gene, CDR1 is SGHTA and CDR2 is FQGNSA. This CDR3 region has 15 residues.

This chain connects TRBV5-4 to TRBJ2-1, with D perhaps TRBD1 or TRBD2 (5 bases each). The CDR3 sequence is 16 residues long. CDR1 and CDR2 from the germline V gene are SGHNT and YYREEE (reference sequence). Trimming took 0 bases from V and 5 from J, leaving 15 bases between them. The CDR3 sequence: CASSLGDRSDDNEQFF. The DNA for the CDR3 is TGTGCCAGCAGCTTGGGGGACCGCTCCGACGACAATGAGCAGTTCTTC.

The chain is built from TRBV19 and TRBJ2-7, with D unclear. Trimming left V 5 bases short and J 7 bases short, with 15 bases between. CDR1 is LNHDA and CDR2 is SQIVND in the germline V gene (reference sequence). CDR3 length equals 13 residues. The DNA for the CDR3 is TGTGCCAGTAGTTTCCGACGGGTCTCTGAGCAGTACTTC. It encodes CASSFRRVSEQYF.

CDR3 sequence (DNA): TGTGCCAGCAGCCTCCGGGACAGTAAGTGGACCCAGTACTTC. Translating gives CASSLRDSKWTQYF. The chain links TRBV11-2 to TRBJ2-5; 7 bases are a match to TRBD1. Per germline, CDR1 SGHAT and CDR2 FQNNGV. V was pared by 5 bases and J by 7 bases, with 10 bases of the junction left unmatched. The CDR3 extends over 14 amino acids.

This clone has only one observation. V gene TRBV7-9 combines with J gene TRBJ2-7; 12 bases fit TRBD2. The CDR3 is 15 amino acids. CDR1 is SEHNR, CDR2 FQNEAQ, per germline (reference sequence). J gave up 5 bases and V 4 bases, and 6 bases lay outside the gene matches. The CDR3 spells CASSWGLAGFNEQYF. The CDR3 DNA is TGTGCCAGCAGCTGGGGACTAGCGGGTTTCAACGAGCAGTACTTC.

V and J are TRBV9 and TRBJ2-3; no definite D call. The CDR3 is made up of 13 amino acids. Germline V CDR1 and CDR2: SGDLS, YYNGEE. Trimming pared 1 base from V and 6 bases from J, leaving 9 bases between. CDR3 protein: CASSVNPRDTQYF. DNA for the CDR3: TGTGCCAGCAGCGTAAATCCCCGGGATACGCAGTATTTT.

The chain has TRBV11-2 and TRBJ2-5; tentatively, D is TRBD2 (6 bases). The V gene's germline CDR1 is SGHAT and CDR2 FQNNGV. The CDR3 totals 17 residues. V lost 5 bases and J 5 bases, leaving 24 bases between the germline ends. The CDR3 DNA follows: TGTGCCAGCAGCCACCTGATCCGCCGGGGGAAGTCGGAGACCCAGTACTTC. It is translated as CASSHLIRRGKSETQYF.

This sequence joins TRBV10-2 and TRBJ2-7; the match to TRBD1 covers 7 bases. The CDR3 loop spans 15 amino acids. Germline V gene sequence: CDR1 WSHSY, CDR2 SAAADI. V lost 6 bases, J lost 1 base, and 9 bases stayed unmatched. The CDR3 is CASRNRGEFSYEQYF. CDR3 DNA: TGCGCCAGCAGGAACAGGGGCGAATTTTCCTACGAGCAGTACTTC.